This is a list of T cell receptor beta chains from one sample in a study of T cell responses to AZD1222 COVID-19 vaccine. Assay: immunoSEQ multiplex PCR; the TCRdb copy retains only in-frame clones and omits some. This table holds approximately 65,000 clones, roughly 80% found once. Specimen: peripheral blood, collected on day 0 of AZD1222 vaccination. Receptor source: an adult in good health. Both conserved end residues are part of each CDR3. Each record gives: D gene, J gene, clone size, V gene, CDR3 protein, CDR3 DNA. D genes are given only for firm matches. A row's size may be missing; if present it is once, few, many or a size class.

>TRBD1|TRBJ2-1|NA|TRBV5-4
CASSLAQGGWGNEQFF
TGTGCCAGCAGCTTGGCCCAAGGGGGCTGGGGCAATGAGCAGTTCTTC
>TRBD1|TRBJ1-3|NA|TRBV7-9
CASSLRQGTGNTIYF
TGTGCCAGCAGCCTCCGACAGGGCACTGGAAACACCATATATTTT
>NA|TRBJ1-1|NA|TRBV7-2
CASSLGGWGGNTEAFF
TGTGCCAGCAGCTTAGGTGGTTGGGGTGGGAACACTGAAGCTTTCTTT
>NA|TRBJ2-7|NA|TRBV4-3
CASSPQQVVEQYF
TGCGCCAGCAGCCCTCAGCAAGTGGTCGAGCAGTACTTC
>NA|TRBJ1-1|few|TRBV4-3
CASSQGRSDAEAFF
TGCGCCAGCAGCCAAGGACGAAGCGATGCTGAAGCTTTCTTT
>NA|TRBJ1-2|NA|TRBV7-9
CASSLAQHGYTF
TGTGCCAGCAGCTTGGCACAGCATGGCTACACCTTC
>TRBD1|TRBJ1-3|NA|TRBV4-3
CASSPDRGLSGNTIYF
TGCGCCAGCAGCCCGGACAGGGGGCTCTCTGGAAACACCATATATTTT
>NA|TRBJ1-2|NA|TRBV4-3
CASSPDRSSNYGYTF
TGCGCCAGCAGCCCCGACAGATCCTCTAACTATGGCTACACCTTC
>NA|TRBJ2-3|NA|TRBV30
CAWSSASTDTQYF
TGTGCCTGGAGTTCAGCGAGCACAGATACGCAGTATTTT
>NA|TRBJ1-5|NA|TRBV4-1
CASSQEPGSNQPQHF
TGCGCCAGCAGCCAAGAGCCGGGGAGCAATCAGCCCCAGCATTTT